A single sample is the source of the 4 T cell receptor beta chains below, sequenced in a study of regulatory T cells in long-lasting Graves disease. The time point here: newly diagnosed GD, antithyroid drugs for less than 3 months. Preparation of the TCR library used RNA extracted from PBMCs. According to the study, TCR beta libraries were built with iRepertoire HTBI primers and CDR3-region Arm-PCR. A single record per CDR3 protein comes from TCRdb applying MiXCR to the multiplex PCR reads. The sample consists of more than 450,000 distinct CDR3 sequences, about 12% of them appearing once. These data were also reused for a study on T cells in Graves' hyperthyroidism and ophthalmopathy.

The sample was peripheral blood mononuclear cells (PBMCs), taken at new diagnosis, from a patient treated with antithyroid drugs. The receptors shown here come from a woman aged 30 to 39 with Graves disease.

This clonotype was seen many times. This chain uses TRBV25-1 with TRBJ2-1; D possibly corresponds to TRBD2 (5 bases). The CDR3 sequence is 13 residues long. Trimming shortened V by 4 bases and J by 5 bases, and 9 bases separated the two germline ends. The germline CDR1 and CDR2 sequences are MGHDK and SYGVNS. CDR3 in DNA: TGTGCCAGCAGTGTGTGGACTGACAATGAGCAGTTCTTC. This gives the protein CASSVWTDNEQFF.

This clonotype was observed at least ten times. The V call is TRBV20-1, the J call TRBJ2-5; weak D call: TRBD2 (7 bases). Trimming stripped 3 bases from V and 5 bases from J, with 16 bases between. The CDR3 has 14 residues. The germline V gene has CDR1 DFQATT and CDR2 SNEGSKA (reference sequence). The CDR3 DNA follows: TGCAGTGCTAGCGACAGAGGGGGGGATGAGACCCAGTACTTC. Protein sequence: CSASDRGGDETQYF.

This clonotype has a count of ten or more. The chain couples TRBV6-2 or TRBV6-3 to TRBJ2-2; 10 bases match TRBD2. This CDR3 contains 15 residues. V shed 8 bases, J shed 7 bases, and the junction held 10 bases outside the gene matches. Germline V CDR1 and CDR2: MNHEY, SVGEGT. CDR3 bases: TGTGCCAGCCGTGCTAGCGGGAGCCTAAACGGGGAGCTGTTTTTT. It specifies CASRASGSLNGELFF.

This clonotype was counted a few times. CDR3 sequence reads: CASSPITSVDEQYF. CDR3 sequence (DNA): TGTGCCAGCTCGCCCATCACTAGCGTCGACGAGCAGTACTTC. The rearrangement links TRBV18 to TRBJ2-7; 7 nucleotides match TRBD2. This CDR3 contains 14 residues. Germline V gene lookup returns CDR1 KGHSH and CDR2 LQKENI. After removal of 6 bases from V and 5 bases from J, the junction contained 10 bases not matched to a gene.